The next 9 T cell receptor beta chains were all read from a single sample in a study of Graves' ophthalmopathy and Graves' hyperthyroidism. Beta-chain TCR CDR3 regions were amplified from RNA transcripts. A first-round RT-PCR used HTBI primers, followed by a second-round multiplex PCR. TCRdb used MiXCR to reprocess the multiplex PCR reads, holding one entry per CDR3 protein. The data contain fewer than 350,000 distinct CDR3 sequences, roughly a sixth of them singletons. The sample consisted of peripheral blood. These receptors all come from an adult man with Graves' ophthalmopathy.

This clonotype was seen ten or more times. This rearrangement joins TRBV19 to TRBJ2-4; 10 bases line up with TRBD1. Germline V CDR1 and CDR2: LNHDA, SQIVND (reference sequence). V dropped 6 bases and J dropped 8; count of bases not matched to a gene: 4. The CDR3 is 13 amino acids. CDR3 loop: CASSRDRGDIQYF. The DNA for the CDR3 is TGTGCCAGTAGCCGGGACAGGGGCGACATTCAGTACTTC. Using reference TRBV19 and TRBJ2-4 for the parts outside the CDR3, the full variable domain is DGGITQSPKYLFRKEGQNVTLSCEQNLNHDAMYWYRQDPGQGLRLIYYSQIVNDFQKGDIAEGYSVSREKKESFPLTVTSAQKNPTAFYLCASSRDRGDIQYFGAGTRLSVL.

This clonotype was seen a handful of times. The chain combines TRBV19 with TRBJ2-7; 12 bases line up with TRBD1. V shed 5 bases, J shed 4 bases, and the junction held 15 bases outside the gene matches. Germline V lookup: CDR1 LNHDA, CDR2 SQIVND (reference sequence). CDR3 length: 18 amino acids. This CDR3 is CASSAVPGQGALSYEQYF. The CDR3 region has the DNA TGTGCCAGTAGTGCGGTCCCGGGACAGGGGGCTCTTTCGTACGAGCAGTACTTC. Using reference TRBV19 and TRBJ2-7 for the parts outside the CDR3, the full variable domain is DGGITQSPKYLFRKEGQNVTLSCEQNLNHDAMYWYRQDPGQGLRLIYYSQIVNDFQKGDIAEGYSVSREKKESFPLTVTSAQKNPTAFYLCASSAVPGQGALSYEQYFGPGTRLTVT.

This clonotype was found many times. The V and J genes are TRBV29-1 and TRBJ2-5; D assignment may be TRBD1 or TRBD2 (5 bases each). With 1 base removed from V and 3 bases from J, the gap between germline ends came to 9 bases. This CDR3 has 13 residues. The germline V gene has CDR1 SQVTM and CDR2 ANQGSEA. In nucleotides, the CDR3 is TGCAGCGTTGAAGGAGGGGCCAAAGAGACCCAGTACTTC. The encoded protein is CSVEGGAKETQYF.

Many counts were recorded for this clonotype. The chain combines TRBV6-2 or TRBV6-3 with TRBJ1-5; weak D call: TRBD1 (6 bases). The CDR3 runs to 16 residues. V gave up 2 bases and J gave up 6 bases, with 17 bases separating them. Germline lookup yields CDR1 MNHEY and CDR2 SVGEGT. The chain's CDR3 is CASSYRGQTLSQPQHF. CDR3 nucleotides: TGTGCCAGCAGTTACCGAGGACAGACGTTGTCTCAGCCCCAGCATTTT.

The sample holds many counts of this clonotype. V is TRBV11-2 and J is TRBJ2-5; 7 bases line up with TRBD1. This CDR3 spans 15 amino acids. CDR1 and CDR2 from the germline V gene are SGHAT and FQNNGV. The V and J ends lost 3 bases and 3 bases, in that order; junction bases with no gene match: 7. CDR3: CASSFGRQGEETQYF. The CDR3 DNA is TGTGCCAGCAGCTTCGGGCGACAGGGCGAAGAGACCCAGTACTTC. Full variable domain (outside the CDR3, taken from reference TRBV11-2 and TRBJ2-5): EAGVAQSPRYKIIEKRQSVAFWCNPISGHATLYWYQQILGQGPKLLIQFQNNGVVDDSQLPKDRFSAERLKGVDSTLKIQPAKLEDSAVYLCASSFGRQGEETQYFGPGTRLLVL.

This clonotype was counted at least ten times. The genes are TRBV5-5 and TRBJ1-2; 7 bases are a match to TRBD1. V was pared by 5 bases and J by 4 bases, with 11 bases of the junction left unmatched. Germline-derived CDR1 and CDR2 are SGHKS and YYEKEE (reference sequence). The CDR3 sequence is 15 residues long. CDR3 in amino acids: CASRKEPTGIYGYTF. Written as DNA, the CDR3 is TGTGCCAGCAGGAAGGAACCGACAGGGATCTATGGCTACACCTTC.

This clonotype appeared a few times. CDR3 region: CASSQTGGANYGYTF. The CDR3 coding sequence is TGTGCCAGCAGCCAGACAGGGGGAGCTAACTATGGCTACACCTTC. The V call is TRBV7-2, the J call TRBJ1-2, with 9 bases that match TRBD1. J lost 0 bases, V lost 5 bases, and 4 bases had no gene match. This CDR3 is 15 amino acids long. The germline gives CDR1 SGHTA, CDR2 FQGNSA.

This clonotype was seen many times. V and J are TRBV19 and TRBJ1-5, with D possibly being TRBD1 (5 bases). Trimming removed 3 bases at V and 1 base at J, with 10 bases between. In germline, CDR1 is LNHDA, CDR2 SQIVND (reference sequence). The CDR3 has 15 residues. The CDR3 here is CASSIGGTSNQPQHF. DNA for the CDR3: TGTGCCAGTAGTATTGGGGGTACCAGCAATCAGCCCCAGCATTTT.

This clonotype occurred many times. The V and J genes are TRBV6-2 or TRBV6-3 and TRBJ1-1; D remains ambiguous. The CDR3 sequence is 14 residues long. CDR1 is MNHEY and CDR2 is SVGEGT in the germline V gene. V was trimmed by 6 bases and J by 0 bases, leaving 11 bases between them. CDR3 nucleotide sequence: TGTGCCAGCAGCTATCTCGACATGAACACTGAAGCTTTCTTT. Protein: CASSYLDMNTEAFF.